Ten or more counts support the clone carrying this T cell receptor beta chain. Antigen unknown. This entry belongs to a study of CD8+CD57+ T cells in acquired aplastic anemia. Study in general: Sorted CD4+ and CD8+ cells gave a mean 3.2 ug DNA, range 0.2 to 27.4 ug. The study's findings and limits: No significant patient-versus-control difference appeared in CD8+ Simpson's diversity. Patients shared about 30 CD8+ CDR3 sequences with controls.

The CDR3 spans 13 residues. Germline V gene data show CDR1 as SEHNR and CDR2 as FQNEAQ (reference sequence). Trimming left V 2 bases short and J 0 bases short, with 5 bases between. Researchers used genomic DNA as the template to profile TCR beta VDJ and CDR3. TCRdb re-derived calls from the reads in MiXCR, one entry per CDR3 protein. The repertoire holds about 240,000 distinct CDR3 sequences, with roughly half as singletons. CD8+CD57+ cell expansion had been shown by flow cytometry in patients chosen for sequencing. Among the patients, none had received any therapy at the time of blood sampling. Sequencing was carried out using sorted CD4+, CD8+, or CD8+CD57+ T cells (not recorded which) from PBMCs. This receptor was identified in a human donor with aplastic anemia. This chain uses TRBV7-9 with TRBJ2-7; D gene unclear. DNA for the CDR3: TGTGCCAGCAGCTTACAGAGCTCCTACGAGCAGTACTTC. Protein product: CASSLQSSYEQYF.